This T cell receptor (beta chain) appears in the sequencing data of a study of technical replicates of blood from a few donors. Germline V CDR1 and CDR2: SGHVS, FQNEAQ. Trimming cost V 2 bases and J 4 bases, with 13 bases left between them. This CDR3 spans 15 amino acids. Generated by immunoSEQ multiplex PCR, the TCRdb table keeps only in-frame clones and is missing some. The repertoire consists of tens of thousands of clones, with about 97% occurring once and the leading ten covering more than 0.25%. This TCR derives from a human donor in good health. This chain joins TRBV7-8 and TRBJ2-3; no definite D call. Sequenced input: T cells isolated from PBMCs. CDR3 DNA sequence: TGTGCCAGCAGCTTATTTGGCGGAACCGCAGATACGCAGTATTTT. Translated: CASSLFGGTADTQYF. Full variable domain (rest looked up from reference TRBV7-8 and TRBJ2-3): GAGVSQSPRYKVAKRGQDVALRCDPISGHVSLFWYQQALGQGPEFLTYFQNEAQLDKSGLPSDRFFAERPEGSVSTLKIQRTQQEDSAVYLCASSLFGGTADTQYFGPGTRLTVL.